The rows below give T cell receptor beta chains drawn from one sample of a study of response to subunit inactivated influenza vaccine. TCRdb used MiXCR to reprocess the RT-PCR reads, holding one entry per CDR3 protein. The repertoire has about 780,000 distinct CDR3 sequences, roughly 18% of them found once; the top ten carry about a tenth. Sequences were derived from PBMCs from blood, sampled about 5 days after vaccination. The receptors derive from a man aged 45-65 years who received an inactivated influenza vaccine. CDR3s include the opening cysteine and the closing phenylalanine or tryptophan. A D gene is named only where the DNA matches it firmly. Not every row has a clone size; where given, it reads once, few, many or a size class.

V: TRBV20-1
length: 12
J: TRBJ2-7
D: .
size: many
CDR3: CSARKGNYEQYF
DNA: TGCAGTGCCCGAAAGGGAAACTACGAGCAGTACTTC

V: TRBV5-5
length: 13
J: TRBJ1-1
D: .
size: .
CDR3: CASSPYMGTEAFF
DNA: TGTGCCAGCAGCCCTTACATGGGCACTGAAGCTTTCTTT

V: TRBV12-3/TRBV12-4
length: 12
J: TRBJ1-3
D: .
size: .
CDR3: CASSSYTNTIYF
DNA: TGTGCCAGCAGTTCCTACACGAACACCATATATTTT

V: TRBV29-1
length: 16
J: TRBJ2-3
D: TRBD2
size: many
CDR3: CSVARASGGLTNTQYF
DNA: TGCAGCGTTGCTCGGGCTAGCGGGGGCCTTACGAATACGCAGTATTTT

V: TRBV28
length: 14
J: TRBJ2-7
D: TRBD1
size: few
CDR3: CASREGQGLYEQYF
DNA: TGTGCCAGCAGAGAAGGACAGGGGCTGTACGAGCAGTACTTC

V: TRBV7-2
length: 14
J: TRBJ2-7
D: .
size: few
CDR3: CASSPGTETREQYF
DNA: TGTGCCAGCAGCCCGGGGACCGAGACGAGGGAGCAGTACTTC

V: TRBV6-5
length: 13
J: TRBJ1-1
D: .
size: many
CDR3: CASSYSYGTEAFF
DNA: TGTGCCAGCAGTTACTCCTACGGCACTGAAGCTTTCTTT

V: TRBV20-1
length: 14
J: TRBJ2-3
D: TRBD2
size: few
CDR3: CSAASGSRADTQYF
DNA: TGCAGTGCTGCTAGCGGGAGTAGGGCAGATACGCAGTATTTT

V: TRBV11-1
length: 15
J: TRBJ2-1
D: .
size: few
CDR3: CASSFSGRRYNEQFF
DNA: TGTGCCAGCAGCTTTTCGGGCAGGAGATACAATGAGCAGTTCTTC

V: TRBV29-1
length: 13
J: TRBJ2-7
D: .
size: many
CDR3: CSVREGGAYEQYF
DNA: TGCAGCGTTCGTGAGGGAGGCGCTTACGAGCAGTACTTC

V: TRBV3-1
length: 14
J: TRBJ1-1
D: .
size: .
CDR3: CASSRTGYRTEAFF
DNA: TGTGCCAGCAGCCGAACAGGATATCGTACTGAAGCTTTCTTT

V: TRBV7-9
length: 14
J: TRBJ2-1
D: TRBD1
size: .
CDR3: CASSSTTGVNEQFF
DNA: TGTGCCAGCAGCAGCACAACAGGGGTGAATGAGCAGTTCTTC

V: TRBV23-1
length: 13
J: TRBJ2-7
D: .
size: few
CDR3: CASSHSDFYEQYF
DNA: TGCGCCAGCAGTCACTCGGATTTCTACGAGCAGTACTTC

V: TRBV25-1
length: 15
J: TRBJ2-7
D: .
size: .
CDR3: CASSGNRVSSYEQYF
DNA: TGTGCCAGCAGTGGCAACAGGGTTAGCTCCTACGAGCAGTACTTC

V: TRBV4-2
length: 16
J: TRBJ2-1
D: TRBD2
size: .
CDR3: CASSPLISGRAFEQFF
DNA: TGTGCCAGCAGCCCCTTGATTAGCGGGAGGGCCTTTGAGCAGTTCTTC

V: TRBV20-1
length: 14
J: TRBJ2-2
D: .
size: .
CDR3: CSARERGTTGELFF
DNA: TGCAGTGCTAGGGAACGGGGGACCACCGGGGAGCTGTTTTTT

V: TRBV10-3
length: 13
J: TRBJ2-7
D: .
size: .
CDR3: CAIATTQGYEQYF
DNA: TGTGCCATCGCCACGACCCAAGGGTACGAGCAGTACTTC

V: TRBV5-1
length: 15
J: TRBJ2-5
D: .
size: .
CDR3: CASSFGAAIGETQYF
DNA: TGCGCCAGCAGCTTCGGAGCGGCGATTGGAGAGACCCAGTACTTC

V: TRBV15
length: 11
J: TRBJ2-7
D: .
size: few
CDR3: CATDKLEEQYF
DNA: TGTGCCACAGATAAGCTTGAGGAGCAGTACTTC

V: TRBV5-1
length: 12
J: TRBJ1-1
D: .
size: few
CDR3: CASSFRPDEAFF
DNA: TGCGCCAGCAGCTTTCGTCCAGATGAAGCTTTCTTT

V: TRBV9
length: 16
J: TRBJ2-1
D: .
size: few
CDR3: CASSVGGDIINNEQFF
DNA: TGTGCCAGCAGCGTAGGGGGGGACATTATAAACAATGAGCAGTTCTTC

V: TRBV20-1
length: 13
J: TRBJ2-7
D: TRBD2
size: few
CDR3: CSALAGGSYEQYF
DNA: TGCAGTGCTCTAGCGGGGGGATCCTACGAGCAGTACTTC

V: TRBV5-1
length: 16
J: TRBJ1-1
D: .
size: .
CDR3: CASSLGATGGRTEAFF
DNA: TGCGCCAGCAGCTTGGGGGCCACCGGCGGAAGGACTGAAGCTTTCTTT

V: TRBV7-9
length: 17
J: TRBJ2-3
D: TRBD2
size: .
CDR3: CASSRWTSGGSTDTQYF
DNA: TGTGCCAGCAGCAGATGGACTAGCGGGGGGAGCACAGATACGCAGTATTTT

V: TRBV6-5
length: 19
J: TRBJ2-2
D: TRBD2
size: few
CDR3: CASSYSVGTSGSRAGELFF
DNA: TGTGCCAGCAGTTACTCAGTAGGGACTAGCGGGAGTCGGGCCGGGGAGCTGTTTTTT

V: TRBV11-1
length: 21
J: TRBJ2-4
D: TRBD1
size: .
CDR3: CASSLADWDRGNVLAKNIQYF
DNA: TGTGCCAGCAGCTTAGCGGATTGGGACAGGGGTAATGTACTAGCCAAAAACATTCAGTACTTC

V: TRBV20-1
length: 12
J: TRBJ1-2
D: .
size: few
CDR3: CSARVHSSGYTF
DNA: TGCAGTGCTAGAGTTCACAGCAGTGGCTACACCTTC

V: TRBV12-3/TRBV12-4
length: 14
J: TRBJ1-1
D: .
size: once
CDR3: CASSQGGRYTEAFF
DNA: TGTGCCAGCAGTCAAGGGGGGCGGTACACTGAAGCTTTCTTT

V: TRBV28
length: 15
J: TRBJ1-2
D: .
size: few
CDR3: CASSPDGRGNYGYTF
DNA: TGTGCCAGCAGCCCGGATGGGCGGGGTAACTATGGCTACACCTTC

V: TRBV20-1
length: 15
J: TRBJ1-1
D: TRBD1
size: .
CDR3: CSARDPAGGSTEAFF
DNA: TGCAGTGCTAGAGATCCGGCAGGGGGTAGCACTGAAGCTTTCTTT

V: TRBV20-1
length: 13
J: TRBJ1-4
D: .
size: few
CDR3: CSARGVRDEKLFF
DNA: TGCAGTGCTAGGGGGGTCAGGGATGAAAAACTGTTTTTT

V: TRBV7-2
length: 15
J: TRBJ2-7
D: TRBD2
size: few
CDR3: CASSLAREVVYEQYF
DNA: TGTGCCAGCAGCTTAGCACGGGAGGTAGTTTACGAGCAGTACTTC

V: TRBV6-1
length: 16
J: TRBJ2-7
D: TRBD2
size: few
CDR3: CASTYQTSGRAYEQYF
DNA: TGTGCCAGCACCTACCAGACTAGCGGGAGAGCTTACGAGCAGTACTTC

V: TRBV12-3/TRBV12-4
length: 17
J: TRBJ2-2
D: .
size: few
CDR3: CASRSKVGLSNTGELFF
DNA: TGTGCCAGCAGAAGTAAAGTTGGGTTATCGAACACCGGGGAGCTGTTTTTT

V: TRBV25-1
length: 14
J: TRBJ2-7
D: TRBD1
size: .
CDR3: CASSGGWQGERQYF
DNA: TGTGCCAGCAGTGGGGGGTGGCAGGGGGAGAGGCAGTACTTC

V: TRBV28
length: 15
J: TRBJ2-1
D: TRBD1
size: .
CDR3: CASTYLGTDYNEQFF
DNA: TGTGCCAGCACCTATCTCGGGACAGATTACAATGAGCAGTTCTTC

V: TRBV15
length: 15
J: TRBJ1-5
D: TRBD1
size: few
CDR3: CATSQTGADNQPQHF
DNA: TGTGCCACCAGCCAGACAGGGGCCGACAATCAGCCCCAGCATTTT

V: TRBV7-2
length: 14
J: TRBJ1-1
D: .
size: .
CDR3: CASSPVADRSEAFF
DNA: TGTGCCAGCAGCCCAGTGGCAGACCGGTCTGAAGCTTTCTTT

V: TRBV4-3
length: 16
J: TRBJ2-5
D: .
size: .
CDR3: CASSQDPDRWLGTQYF
DNA: TGCGCCAGCAGCCAAGATCCTGACCGTTGGCTGGGGACCCAGTACTTC

V: TRBV20-1
length: 11
J: TRBJ2-5
D: .
size: .
CDR3: CSATEGETQYF
DNA: TGCAGCGCAACCGAGGGAGAGACCCAGTACTTC

V: TRBV14
length: 15
J: TRBJ1-1
D: .
size: .
CDR3: CASSQAGGMNTEAFF
DNA: TGTGCCAGCAGCCAAGCAGGCGGAATGAACACTGAAGCTTTCTTT

V: TRBV12-3/TRBV12-4
length: 12
J: TRBJ2-1
D: .
size: .
CDR3: CASSFARREQFF
DNA: TGTGCCAGCAGCTTCGCTCGGAGGGAGCAGTTCTTC

V: TRBV5-1
length: 17
J: TRBJ2-1
D: TRBD2
size: few
CDR3: CASSSAGSGGALDEQFF
DNA: TGCGCCAGCAGTTCGGCCGGTAGCGGGGGGGCCCTGGATGAGCAGTTCTTC

V: TRBV6-5
length: 17
J: TRBJ2-1
D: .
size: many
CDR3: CASSYRGESGLSNEQFF
DNA: TGTGCCAGCAGTTACAGAGGGGAATCAGGGTTAAGCAATGAGCAGTTCTTC

V: TRBV7-6
length: 12
J: TRBJ2-1
D: .
size: few
CDR3: CASSSFGSEQFF
DNA: TGTGCCAGCAGCTCCTTCGGGTCGGAGCAGTTCTTC

V: TRBV29-1
length: 12
J: TRBJ2-4
D: TRBD1
size: few
CDR3: CSVRDRENIQYF
DNA: TGCAGCGTTAGGGACAGGGAGAACATTCAGTACTTC

V: TRBV6-2/TRBV6-3
length: 14
J: TRBJ2-5
D: TRBD1
size: .
CDR3: CASRRDRAQETQYF
DNA: TGTGCCAGCAGACGGGACAGAGCCCAAGAGACCCAGTACTTC

V: TRBV20-1
length: 13
J: TRBJ2-5
D: TRBD1
size: many
CDR3: CSALDRVGETQYF
DNA: TGCAGTGCCCTGGACAGGGTGGGGGAGACCCAGTACTTC